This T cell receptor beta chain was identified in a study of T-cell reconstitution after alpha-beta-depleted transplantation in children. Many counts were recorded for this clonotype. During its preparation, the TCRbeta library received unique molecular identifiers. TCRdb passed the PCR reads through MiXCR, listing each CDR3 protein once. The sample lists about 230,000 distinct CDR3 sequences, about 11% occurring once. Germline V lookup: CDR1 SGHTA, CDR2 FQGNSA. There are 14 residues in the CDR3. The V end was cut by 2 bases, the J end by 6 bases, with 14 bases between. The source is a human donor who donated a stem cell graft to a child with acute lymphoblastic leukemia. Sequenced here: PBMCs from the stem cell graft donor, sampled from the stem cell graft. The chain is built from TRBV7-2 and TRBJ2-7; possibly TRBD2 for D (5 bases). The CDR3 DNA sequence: TGTGCCAGCAGCTTAAGCGGCAGAAGCGCCGAGCAGTACTTC. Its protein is CASSLSGRSAEQYF. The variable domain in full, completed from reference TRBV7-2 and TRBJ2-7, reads GAGVSQSPSNKVTEKGKDVELRCDPISGHTALYWYRQSLGQGLEFLIYFQGNSAPDKSGLPSDRFSAERTGGSVSTLTIQRTQQEDSAVYLCASSLSGRSAEQYFGPGTRLTVT.